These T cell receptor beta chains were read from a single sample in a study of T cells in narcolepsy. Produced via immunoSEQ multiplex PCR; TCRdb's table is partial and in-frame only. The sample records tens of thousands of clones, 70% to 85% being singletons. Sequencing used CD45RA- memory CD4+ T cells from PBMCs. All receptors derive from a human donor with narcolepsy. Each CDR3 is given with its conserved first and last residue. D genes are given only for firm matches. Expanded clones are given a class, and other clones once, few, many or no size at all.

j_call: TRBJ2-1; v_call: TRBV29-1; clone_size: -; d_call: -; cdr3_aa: CSGGSTLYNEQFF; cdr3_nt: TGCAGCGGTGGATCCACACTATACAATGAGCAGTTCTTC
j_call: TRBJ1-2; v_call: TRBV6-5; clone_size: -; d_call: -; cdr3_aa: CASSPSGGAGGYTF; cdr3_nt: TGTGCCAGCAGTCCCTCTGGGGGGGCGGGCGGCTACACCTTC
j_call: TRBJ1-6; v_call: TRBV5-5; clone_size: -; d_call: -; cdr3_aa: CASRLTGLGPLHF; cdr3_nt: TGTGCCAGCAGACTTACAGGGTTAGGACCCCTCCACTTT
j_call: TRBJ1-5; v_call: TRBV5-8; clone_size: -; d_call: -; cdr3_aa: CASSQGKGSGNQPQHF; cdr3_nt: TGTGCCAGCAGCCAAGGGAAGGGTTCTGGCAATCAGCCCCAGCATTTT
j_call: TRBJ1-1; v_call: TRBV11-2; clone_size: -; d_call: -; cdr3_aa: CASSLSGLNSGTEAFF; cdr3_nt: TGTGCCAGCAGCTTAAGTGGGTTGAACAGCGGCACTGAAGCTTTCTTT
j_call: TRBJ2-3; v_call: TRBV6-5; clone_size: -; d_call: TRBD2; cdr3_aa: CASTGGVPDTQYF; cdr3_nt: TGTGCCAGCACCGGGGGGGTCCCAGATACGCAGTATTTT
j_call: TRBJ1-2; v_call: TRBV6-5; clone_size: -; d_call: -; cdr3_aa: CASSQGYGYTF; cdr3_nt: TGTGCCAGCAGCCAGGGGTATGGCTACACCTTC
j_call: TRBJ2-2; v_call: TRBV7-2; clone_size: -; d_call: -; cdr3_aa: CASSPLAGELFF; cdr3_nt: TGTGCCAGCAGCCCTCTGGCGGGGGAGCTGTTTTTT
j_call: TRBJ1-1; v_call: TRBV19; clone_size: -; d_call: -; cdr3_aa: CASSIARAAEAFF; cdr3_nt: TGTGCCAGTAGTATAGCAAGGGCGGCTGAAGCTTTCTTT
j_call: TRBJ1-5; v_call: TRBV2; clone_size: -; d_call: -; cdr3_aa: CASSADDASNQPQHF; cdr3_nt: TGTGCCAGCAGTGCGGACGACGCGAGCAATCAGCCCCAGCATTTT
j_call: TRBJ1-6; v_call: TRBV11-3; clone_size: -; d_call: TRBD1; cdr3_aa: CASSLGQGNSPLHF; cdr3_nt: TGTGCCAGCAGCCTGGGACAGGGTAATTCACCCCTCCACTTT
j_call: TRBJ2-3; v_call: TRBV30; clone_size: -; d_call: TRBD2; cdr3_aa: CAWSVAGGSTDTQYF; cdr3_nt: TGTGCCTGGAGTGTAGCGGGGGGAAGCACAGATACGCAGTATTTT
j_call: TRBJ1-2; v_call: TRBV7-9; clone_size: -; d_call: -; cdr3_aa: CASSLAGRVNYGYTF; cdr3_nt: TGTGCCAGCAGCTTAGCTGGCAGGGTTAACTATGGCTACACCTTC
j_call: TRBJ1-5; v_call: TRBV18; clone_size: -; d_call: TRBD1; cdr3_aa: CASSLGQGEGQPQHF; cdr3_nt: TGTGCCAGCTCCCTTGGACAGGGGGAGGGTCAGCCCCAGCATTTT
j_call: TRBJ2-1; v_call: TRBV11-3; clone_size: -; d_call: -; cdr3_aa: CASSLNQAGNEQFF; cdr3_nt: TGTGCCAGCAGCTTAAACCAGGCGGGCAATGAGCAGTTCTTC
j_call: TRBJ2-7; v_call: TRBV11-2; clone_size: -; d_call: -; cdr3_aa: CASSLGTGTYEQYF; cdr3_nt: TGTGCCAGCAGCTTAGGGACTGGGACCTACGAGCAGTACTTC
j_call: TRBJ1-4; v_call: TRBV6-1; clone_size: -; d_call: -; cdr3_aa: CASGVEKLFF; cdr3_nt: TGTGCCAGCGGGGTGGAGAAACTGTTTTTT
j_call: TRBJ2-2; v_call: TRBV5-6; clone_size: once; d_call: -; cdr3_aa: CASSLNTGELFF; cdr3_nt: TGTGCCAGCAGCTTAAACACCGGGGAGCTGTTTTTT
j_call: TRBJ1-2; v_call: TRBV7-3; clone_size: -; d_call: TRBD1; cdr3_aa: CASSSPRDRVNYGYTF; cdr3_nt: TGTGCCAGCAGCTCACCCCGGGACAGGGTTAACTATGGCTACACCTTC
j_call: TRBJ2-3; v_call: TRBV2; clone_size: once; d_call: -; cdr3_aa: CASKSPGSDTQYF; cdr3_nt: TGTGCCAGCAAAAGTCCAGGGTCGGATACGCAGTATTTT
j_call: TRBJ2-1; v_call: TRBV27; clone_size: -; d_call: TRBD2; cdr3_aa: CASSRTSGGLNEQFF; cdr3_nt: TGTGCCAGCAGTCGGACTAGCGGGGGTCTCAATGAGCAGTTCTTC
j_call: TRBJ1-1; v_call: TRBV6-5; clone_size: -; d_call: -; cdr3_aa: CASRAEAMNTEAFF; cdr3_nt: TGTGCCAGCAGAGCGGAAGCCATGAACACTGAAGCTTTCTTT
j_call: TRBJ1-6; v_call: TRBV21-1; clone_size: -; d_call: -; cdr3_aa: CASSNGSPLHF; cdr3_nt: TGTGCCAGCAGCAACGGTTCACCCCTCCACTTT
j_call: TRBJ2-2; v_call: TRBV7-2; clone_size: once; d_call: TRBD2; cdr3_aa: CASSQTSAGELFF; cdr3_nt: TGTGCCAGCAGCCAAACTAGCGCCGGGGAGCTGTTTTTT
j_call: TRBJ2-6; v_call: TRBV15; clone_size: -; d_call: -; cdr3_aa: CATSRGEPGANVLTF; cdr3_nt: TGTGCCACCTCGAGAGGGGAACCCGGGGCCAACGTCCTGACTTTC
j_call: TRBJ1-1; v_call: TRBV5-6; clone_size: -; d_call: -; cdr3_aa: CASSLRDRLNTEAFF; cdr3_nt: TGTGCCAGCAGCTTACGTGACAGATTGAACACTGAAGCTTTCTTT
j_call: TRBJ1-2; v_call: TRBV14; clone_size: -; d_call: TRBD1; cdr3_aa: CASRRTGGGYTF; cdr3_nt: TGTGCCAGCAGGCGGACAGGGGGCGGCTACACCTTC
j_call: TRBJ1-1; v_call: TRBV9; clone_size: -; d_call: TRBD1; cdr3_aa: CASKDREDTEAFF; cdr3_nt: TGTGCCAGCAAAGACAGGGAGGACACTGAAGCTTTCTTT
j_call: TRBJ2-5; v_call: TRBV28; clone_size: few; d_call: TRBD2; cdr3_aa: CASSSLAGGPRETQYF; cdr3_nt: TGTGCCAGCAGTTCTCTAGCGGGGGGGCCCCGGGAGACCCAGTACTTC
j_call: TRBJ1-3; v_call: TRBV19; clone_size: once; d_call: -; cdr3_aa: CASSPRRDSGNTIYF; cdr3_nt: TGTGCCAGTAGTCCCCGTCGGGACTCTGGAAACACCATATATTTT
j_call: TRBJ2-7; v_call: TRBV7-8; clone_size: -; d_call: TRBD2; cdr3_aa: CASSLERGEQYF; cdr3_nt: TGTGCCAGCAGCTTAGAGCGGGGGGAGCAGTACTTC
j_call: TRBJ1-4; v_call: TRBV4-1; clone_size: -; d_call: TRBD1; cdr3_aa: CASSQAQGAGNEKLFF; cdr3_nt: TGCGCCAGCAGCCAAGCACAGGGGGCGGGTAATGAAAAACTGTTTTTT
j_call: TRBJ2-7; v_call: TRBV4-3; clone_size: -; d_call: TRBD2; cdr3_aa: CASSQSRTSGVAYEQYF; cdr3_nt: TGCGCCAGCAGCCAAAGTAGGACTAGCGGGGTTGCCTACGAGCAGTACTTC
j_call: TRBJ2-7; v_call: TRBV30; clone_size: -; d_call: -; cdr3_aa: CAWSRRDSYEQYF; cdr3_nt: TGTGCCTGGAGTAGAAGGGATTCCTACGAGCAGTACTTC
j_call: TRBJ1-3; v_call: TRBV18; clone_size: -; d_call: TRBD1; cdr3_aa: CASSPLPGQSSGNTIYF; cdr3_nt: TGTGCCAGCTCACCACTACCGGGACAGAGCTCTGGAAACACCATATATTTT
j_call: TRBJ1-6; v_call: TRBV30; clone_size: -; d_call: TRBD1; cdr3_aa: CASTSGTGYNSPLHF; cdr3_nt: TGTGCCTCAACCAGCGGGACAGGGTATAATTCACCCCTCCACTTT
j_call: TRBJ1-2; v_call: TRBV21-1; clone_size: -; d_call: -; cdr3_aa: CASSKALKGVNYGYTF; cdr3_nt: TGTGCCAGCAGCAAAGCGCTTAAGGGGGTTAACTATGGCTACACCTTC